Below are 25 T cell receptor beta chains sequenced from a single sample in a study of CD8 T cells in Susac syndrome. RNA, at roughly 0.5 to 1 ug, was reverse transcribed with random hexamers. TCRdb ran MiXCR on the immunoSEQ multiplex PCR reads and lists one entry per CDR3 protein. The data hold about 76,000 distinct CDR3 sequences, with approximately 93% observed a single time. Sequencing was done on a sample of CD8+ T cells from PBMCs. These receptors all stem from a human donor with Susac syndrome.

The rearrangement uses TRBV27 and TRBJ2-7, with 11 bases fitting TRBD2. This CDR3 has 14 residues. With 6 bases clipped from V and 1 base from J, the junction kept 2 bases outside the gene matches. Germline V CDR1 and CDR2: MNHEY, SMNVEV (reference sequence). The CDR3 coding sequence is TGTGCCAGCAGGGGGACTAGCGGTTCCTACGAGCAGTACTTC. Its protein is CASRGTSGSYEQYF.

The V gene is TRBV30, the J gene TRBJ2-7, with D maybe TRBD1 (5 bases). This CDR3 spans 12 amino acids. CDR1 is GTSNPN, CDR2 SVGIG, per germline (reference sequence). V was trimmed by 1 base and J by 1 base, leaving 5 bases between them. Here the CDR3 reads CAWSGQSYEQYF. CDR3 bases: TGTGCCTGGAGTGGACAGTCCTACGAGCAGTACTTC.

The chain is built from TRBV6-2 or TRBV6-3 and TRBJ2-7; possible D gene TRBD1, 6 bases. This CDR3 has 14 amino acids. Germline values: CDR1 MNHEY, CDR2 SVGEGT. Trimming cost V 6 bases and J 4 bases, with 16 bases left between them. The CDR3 region is CASRIAGGRYEQYF. In nucleotides, the CDR3 is TGTGCCAGCAGAATAGCTGGGGGCCGGTACGAGCAGTACTTC.

The chain joins TRBV7-9 to TRBJ2-1, with 10 bases identical to TRBD1. The CDR3 contains 15 residues. With V trimmed by 7 bases and J by 7 bases, 10 bases remained unmatched. Per germline, CDR1 SEHNR and CDR2 FQNEAQ (reference sequence). For the CDR3, the DNA is TGTGCCAGCACCTCTCCCGGGACAGGGGAAAATGAGCAGTTCTTC. It encodes CASTSPGTGENEQFF. Full variable domain (remainder filled in from reference TRBV7-9 and TRBJ2-1): DTGVSQNPRHKITKRGQNVTFRCDPISEHNRLYWYRQTLGQGPEFLTYFQNEAQLEKSRLLSDRFSAERPKGSFSTLEIQRTEQGDSAMYLCASTSPGTGENEQFFGPGTRLTVL.

The rearrangement links TRBV7-8 to TRBJ2-5; D not certain. Germline CDR1 SGHVS, CDR2 FQNEAQ. V lost 3 bases to trimming and J lost 5 bases, with 10 bases between them. CDR3 size: 13 residues. CDR3 in amino acids: CASSLSSRETQYF. CDR3 nucleotide sequence: TGTGCCAGCAGCTTGAGTAGCCGGGAGACCCAGTACTTC.

As DNA, the CDR3 is TGCAGCGTTGCCCAGTCCAGGGGGGTCACTAATGAAAAACTGTTTTTT. Encoded protein: CSVAQSRGVTNEKLFF. V is TRBV29-1 and J is TRBJ1-4, with TRBD1 matching 7 bases. Germline V gene data show CDR1 as SQVTM and CDR2 as ANQGSEA. After removal of 4 bases from V and 2 bases from J, the junction contained 10 bases not matched to a gene. The CDR3 length is 16 residues.

In its sample, this clonotype was seen a few times. The chain employs TRBV19 and TRBJ1-1; no clear D. V lost 5 bases and J 11 bases, leaving 18 bases between the germline ends. The germline CDR1 and CDR2 sequences are LNHDA and SQIVND (reference sequence). The CDR3 spans 13 residues. The CDR3 loop is CASSPRRLLGAFF. The DNA for the CDR3 is TGTGCCAGTAGTCCTCGGCGGCTATTGGGGGCTTTCTTT.

The chain combines TRBV6-5 with TRBJ1-1; unclear D gene. CDR1 MNHEY and CDR2 SVGAGI come from the germline V gene. Trimming pared 0 bases from V and 6 bases from J, leaving 11 bases between. This CDR3 region has 14 residues. Here the CDR3 reads CASSYSLYRPEAFF. The DNA of the CDR3 is TGTGCCAGCAGTTACTCGTTGTATAGGCCTGAAGCTTTCTTT.

The CDR3: CASSSTRGSNNEQFF. As DNA, the CDR3 is TGTGCCAGCAGCTCAACGAGGGGCAGCAACAATGAGCAGTTCTTC. The chain couples TRBV7-9 to TRBJ2-1, with D possibly called TRBD1 or TRBD2 (5 bases each). In germline, CDR1 is SEHNR, CDR2 FQNEAQ (reference sequence). Trimming stripped 4 bases from V and 5 bases from J, with 15 bases between. This CDR3 comprises 15 residues.

The rearrangement joins TRBV4-3 to TRBJ2-1; 11 bases are shared with TRBD2. This CDR3 comprises 18 residues. V shed 0 bases and J 8 bases; nucleotides not matched to a gene: 12. The germline gives CDR1 LGHNA, CDR2 YSLEER. The CDR3 sequence: CASSQEIPTSGILYEQFF. As DNA, the CDR3 is TGCGCCAGCAGCCAAGAAATCCCGACTAGCGGGATTCTCTATGAGCAGTTCTTC.

This chain links TRBV2 with TRBJ2-1; TRBD2 matches at 8 bases. Per the germline V gene, CDR1 is SNHLY and CDR2 is FYNNEI. This CDR3 comprises 15 residues. Trimming took 8 bases from V and 16 from J; bases not matched to a gene: 22. This CDR3 is CASRSLRGGGWKPFF. DNA for the CDR3: TGTGCCAGCCGCAGCTTACGGGGGGGCGGCTGGAAGCCATTCTTC.

The V call is TRBV7-9, the J call TRBJ1-2; D unclear. CDR1 SEHNR and CDR2 FQNEAQ come from the germline V gene (reference sequence). V dropped 1 base and J dropped 7 bases, with 10 bases sitting between them. The CDR3 is 13 residues long. The CDR3 reads CASSLGAGGGYTF. CDR3 bases: TGTGCCAGCAGCTTAGGGGCAGGCGGTGGCTACACCTTC.

The CDR3 DNA sequence: TGTGCCAGCAGCGAAGCCCGGGGGGTACTCTATGGCTACACCTTC. This sequence encodes CASSEARGVLYGYTF. This sequence joins TRBV11-2 and TRBJ1-2; TRBD1 might be the D (5 bases). The ends were cut back, 5 bases at V and 4 bases at J, with 17 bases in the middle. CDR1 and CDR2 from the germline V gene are SGHAT and FQNNGV. There are 15 residues in the CDR3. The whole variable domain, filled in from reference TRBV11-2 and TRBJ1-2, reads EAGVAQSPRYKIIEKRQSVAFWCNPISGHATLYWYQQILGQGPKLLIQFQNNGVVDDSQLPKDRFSAERLKGVDSTLKIQPAKLEDSAVYLCASSEARGVLYGYTFGSGTRLTVV.

This chain links TRBV6-1 with TRBJ2-3, with D possibly TRBD2 on 6 matching bases. V was clipped by 8 bases and J by 1 base, with 19 bases between them. The CDR3 is made up of 16 amino acids. Germline V gives CDR1 MNHNS, CDR2 SASEGT. The CDR3: CASQGTLTGGTDTQYF. The CDR3 coding sequence is TGTGCCAGCCAAGGGACTCTTACCGGGGGCACAGATACGCAGTATTTT.

The gene calls are TRBV25-1 and TRBJ1-6, with TRBD1 matching 7 bases. Losses at the gene ends were 6 bases for V and 10 bases for J; bases not matched to a gene: 6. The CDR3 runs 13 residues. CDR1 and CDR2 from the germline V gene are MGHDK and SYGVNS. As DNA, the CDR3 is TGTGCCAGCAGCAGAGGGGGCGCATCACCCCTCCACTTT. It is translated as CASSRGGASPLHF. Based on the CDR3 plus reference TRBV25-1 and TRBJ1-6, the full variable domain is EADIYQTPRYLVIGTGKKITLECSQTMGHDKMYWYQQDPGMELHLIHYSYGVNSTEKGDLSSESTVSRIRTEHFPLTLESARPSHTSQYLCASSRGGASPLHFGNGTRLTVT.

The genes are TRBV12-5 and TRBJ2-1; perhaps TRBD2 as D (7 bases). The CDR3 is made up of 17 amino acids. Germline V gene lookup returns CDR1 LGHNT and CDR2 FRNRAP. V lost 3 bases and J lost 5, with 20 bases in between. CDR3 in DNA: TGTGCTAGTGGTTTTCAGGGAGGGGGGGTTTTTAACAATGAGCAGTTCTTC. Its translation: CASGFQGGGVFNNEQFF.

The V call is TRBV12-3 or TRBV12-4, the J call TRBJ1-4; D perhaps matches TRBD1 (5 bases). CDR3 size: 16 residues. Between the trimmed V and J ends, which lost 2 bases and 0 bases, there was a span of 10 bases. CDR3 region: CASSLNGAATNEKLFF. CDR3 nucleotides: TGTGCCAGCAGTTTAAACGGGGCCGCAACTAATGAAAAACTGTTTTTT.

This rearrangement joins TRBV3-1 to TRBJ2-7; D is perhaps TRBD2 (5 bases). V lost 0 bases to trimming and J lost 2 bases, with 8 bases between them. The CDR3 loop spans 14 amino acids. Germline V gene sequence: CDR1 LGHDT, CDR2 YNNKEL (reference sequence). In nucleotides, the CDR3 is TGTGCCAGCAGCCAAGAGTGGGGAGCCTACGAGCAGTACTTC. Translated, it gives CASSQEWGAYEQYF.

This sequence joins TRBV30 and TRBJ2-7; D remains ambiguous. V gave up 2 bases and J gave up 2 bases, with 4 bases separating them. The CDR3 runs to 11 residues. Germline CDR1 reads GTSNPN; CDR2 reads SVGIG (reference sequence). The DNA for the CDR3 is TGTGCCTGGAGTAGAGCCTACGAGCAGTACTTC. Protein product: CAWSRAYEQYF.

The chain has TRBV12-3 or TRBV12-4 and TRBJ2-1; no definite D call. V was pared by 1 base and J by 6 bases, with 4 bases between. This CDR3 comprises 12 residues. CDR3 bases: TGTGCCAGCAGTTTAGGGGTCAATGAGCAGTTCTTC. This codes for CASSLGVNEQFF.

The chain couples TRBV19 to TRBJ1-1; D call uncertain. Looked up from germline, CDR1 is LNHDA and CDR2 is SQIVND (reference sequence). The V gene lost 7 bases and the J gene lost 1 base, with 7 bases spanning the gap. This CDR3 spans 12 amino acids. The CDR3 loop is CASIDQNTEAFF. The CDR3 nucleotides read TGTGCCAGTATCGACCAGAACACTGAAGCTTTCTTT.

The chain is built from TRBV5-1 and TRBJ1-1; D not resolved. This CDR3 contains 14 residues. V was clipped by 4 bases and J by 0 bases, with 10 bases between them. Germline CDR1 SGHRS, CDR2 YFSETQ. The CDR3 nucleotides read TGCGCCAGCAGCACAGAGGGCATGAACACTGAAGCTTTCTTT. Residues: CASSTEGMNTEAFF.

The chain combines TRBV18 with TRBJ2-3, with TRBD1 identical over 8 bases. The length of the CDR3 is 17 residues. Trimming took 4 bases from V and 2 from J; bases not matched to a gene: 11. The germline CDR1 and CDR2 sequences are KGHSH and LQKENI. The CDR3 region is CASSRDRIGLDTDTQYF. The CDR3 nucleotides are TGTGCCAGCTCACGGGACAGGATCGGTCTTGACACAGATACGCAGTATTTT.

The J gene is TRBJ2-1, the V gene TRBV6-2 or TRBV6-3; no clear D. This CDR3 comprises 13 residues. From germline, CDR1 is MNHEY and CDR2 SVGEGT. V was shortened by 0 bases and J by 4 bases, with 4 bases between the two germline ends. CDR3 in DNA: TGTGCCAGCAGTTACTCAGGGTACAATGAGCAGTTCTTC. It encodes CASSYSGYNEQFF.

This chain joins TRBV5-1 and TRBJ1-5, with a possible D match to TRBD1 (5 bases). This CDR3 has 17 amino acids. The germline V gene encodes CDR1 SGHRS and CDR2 YFSETQ. Trimming cost V 2 bases and J 3 bases, with 18 bases left between them. The CDR3 region is CASSLLGVRSINQPQHF. CDR3 sequence (DNA): TGCGCCAGCAGCTTACTGGGGGTCCGGAGCATCAATCAGCCCCAGCATTTT.